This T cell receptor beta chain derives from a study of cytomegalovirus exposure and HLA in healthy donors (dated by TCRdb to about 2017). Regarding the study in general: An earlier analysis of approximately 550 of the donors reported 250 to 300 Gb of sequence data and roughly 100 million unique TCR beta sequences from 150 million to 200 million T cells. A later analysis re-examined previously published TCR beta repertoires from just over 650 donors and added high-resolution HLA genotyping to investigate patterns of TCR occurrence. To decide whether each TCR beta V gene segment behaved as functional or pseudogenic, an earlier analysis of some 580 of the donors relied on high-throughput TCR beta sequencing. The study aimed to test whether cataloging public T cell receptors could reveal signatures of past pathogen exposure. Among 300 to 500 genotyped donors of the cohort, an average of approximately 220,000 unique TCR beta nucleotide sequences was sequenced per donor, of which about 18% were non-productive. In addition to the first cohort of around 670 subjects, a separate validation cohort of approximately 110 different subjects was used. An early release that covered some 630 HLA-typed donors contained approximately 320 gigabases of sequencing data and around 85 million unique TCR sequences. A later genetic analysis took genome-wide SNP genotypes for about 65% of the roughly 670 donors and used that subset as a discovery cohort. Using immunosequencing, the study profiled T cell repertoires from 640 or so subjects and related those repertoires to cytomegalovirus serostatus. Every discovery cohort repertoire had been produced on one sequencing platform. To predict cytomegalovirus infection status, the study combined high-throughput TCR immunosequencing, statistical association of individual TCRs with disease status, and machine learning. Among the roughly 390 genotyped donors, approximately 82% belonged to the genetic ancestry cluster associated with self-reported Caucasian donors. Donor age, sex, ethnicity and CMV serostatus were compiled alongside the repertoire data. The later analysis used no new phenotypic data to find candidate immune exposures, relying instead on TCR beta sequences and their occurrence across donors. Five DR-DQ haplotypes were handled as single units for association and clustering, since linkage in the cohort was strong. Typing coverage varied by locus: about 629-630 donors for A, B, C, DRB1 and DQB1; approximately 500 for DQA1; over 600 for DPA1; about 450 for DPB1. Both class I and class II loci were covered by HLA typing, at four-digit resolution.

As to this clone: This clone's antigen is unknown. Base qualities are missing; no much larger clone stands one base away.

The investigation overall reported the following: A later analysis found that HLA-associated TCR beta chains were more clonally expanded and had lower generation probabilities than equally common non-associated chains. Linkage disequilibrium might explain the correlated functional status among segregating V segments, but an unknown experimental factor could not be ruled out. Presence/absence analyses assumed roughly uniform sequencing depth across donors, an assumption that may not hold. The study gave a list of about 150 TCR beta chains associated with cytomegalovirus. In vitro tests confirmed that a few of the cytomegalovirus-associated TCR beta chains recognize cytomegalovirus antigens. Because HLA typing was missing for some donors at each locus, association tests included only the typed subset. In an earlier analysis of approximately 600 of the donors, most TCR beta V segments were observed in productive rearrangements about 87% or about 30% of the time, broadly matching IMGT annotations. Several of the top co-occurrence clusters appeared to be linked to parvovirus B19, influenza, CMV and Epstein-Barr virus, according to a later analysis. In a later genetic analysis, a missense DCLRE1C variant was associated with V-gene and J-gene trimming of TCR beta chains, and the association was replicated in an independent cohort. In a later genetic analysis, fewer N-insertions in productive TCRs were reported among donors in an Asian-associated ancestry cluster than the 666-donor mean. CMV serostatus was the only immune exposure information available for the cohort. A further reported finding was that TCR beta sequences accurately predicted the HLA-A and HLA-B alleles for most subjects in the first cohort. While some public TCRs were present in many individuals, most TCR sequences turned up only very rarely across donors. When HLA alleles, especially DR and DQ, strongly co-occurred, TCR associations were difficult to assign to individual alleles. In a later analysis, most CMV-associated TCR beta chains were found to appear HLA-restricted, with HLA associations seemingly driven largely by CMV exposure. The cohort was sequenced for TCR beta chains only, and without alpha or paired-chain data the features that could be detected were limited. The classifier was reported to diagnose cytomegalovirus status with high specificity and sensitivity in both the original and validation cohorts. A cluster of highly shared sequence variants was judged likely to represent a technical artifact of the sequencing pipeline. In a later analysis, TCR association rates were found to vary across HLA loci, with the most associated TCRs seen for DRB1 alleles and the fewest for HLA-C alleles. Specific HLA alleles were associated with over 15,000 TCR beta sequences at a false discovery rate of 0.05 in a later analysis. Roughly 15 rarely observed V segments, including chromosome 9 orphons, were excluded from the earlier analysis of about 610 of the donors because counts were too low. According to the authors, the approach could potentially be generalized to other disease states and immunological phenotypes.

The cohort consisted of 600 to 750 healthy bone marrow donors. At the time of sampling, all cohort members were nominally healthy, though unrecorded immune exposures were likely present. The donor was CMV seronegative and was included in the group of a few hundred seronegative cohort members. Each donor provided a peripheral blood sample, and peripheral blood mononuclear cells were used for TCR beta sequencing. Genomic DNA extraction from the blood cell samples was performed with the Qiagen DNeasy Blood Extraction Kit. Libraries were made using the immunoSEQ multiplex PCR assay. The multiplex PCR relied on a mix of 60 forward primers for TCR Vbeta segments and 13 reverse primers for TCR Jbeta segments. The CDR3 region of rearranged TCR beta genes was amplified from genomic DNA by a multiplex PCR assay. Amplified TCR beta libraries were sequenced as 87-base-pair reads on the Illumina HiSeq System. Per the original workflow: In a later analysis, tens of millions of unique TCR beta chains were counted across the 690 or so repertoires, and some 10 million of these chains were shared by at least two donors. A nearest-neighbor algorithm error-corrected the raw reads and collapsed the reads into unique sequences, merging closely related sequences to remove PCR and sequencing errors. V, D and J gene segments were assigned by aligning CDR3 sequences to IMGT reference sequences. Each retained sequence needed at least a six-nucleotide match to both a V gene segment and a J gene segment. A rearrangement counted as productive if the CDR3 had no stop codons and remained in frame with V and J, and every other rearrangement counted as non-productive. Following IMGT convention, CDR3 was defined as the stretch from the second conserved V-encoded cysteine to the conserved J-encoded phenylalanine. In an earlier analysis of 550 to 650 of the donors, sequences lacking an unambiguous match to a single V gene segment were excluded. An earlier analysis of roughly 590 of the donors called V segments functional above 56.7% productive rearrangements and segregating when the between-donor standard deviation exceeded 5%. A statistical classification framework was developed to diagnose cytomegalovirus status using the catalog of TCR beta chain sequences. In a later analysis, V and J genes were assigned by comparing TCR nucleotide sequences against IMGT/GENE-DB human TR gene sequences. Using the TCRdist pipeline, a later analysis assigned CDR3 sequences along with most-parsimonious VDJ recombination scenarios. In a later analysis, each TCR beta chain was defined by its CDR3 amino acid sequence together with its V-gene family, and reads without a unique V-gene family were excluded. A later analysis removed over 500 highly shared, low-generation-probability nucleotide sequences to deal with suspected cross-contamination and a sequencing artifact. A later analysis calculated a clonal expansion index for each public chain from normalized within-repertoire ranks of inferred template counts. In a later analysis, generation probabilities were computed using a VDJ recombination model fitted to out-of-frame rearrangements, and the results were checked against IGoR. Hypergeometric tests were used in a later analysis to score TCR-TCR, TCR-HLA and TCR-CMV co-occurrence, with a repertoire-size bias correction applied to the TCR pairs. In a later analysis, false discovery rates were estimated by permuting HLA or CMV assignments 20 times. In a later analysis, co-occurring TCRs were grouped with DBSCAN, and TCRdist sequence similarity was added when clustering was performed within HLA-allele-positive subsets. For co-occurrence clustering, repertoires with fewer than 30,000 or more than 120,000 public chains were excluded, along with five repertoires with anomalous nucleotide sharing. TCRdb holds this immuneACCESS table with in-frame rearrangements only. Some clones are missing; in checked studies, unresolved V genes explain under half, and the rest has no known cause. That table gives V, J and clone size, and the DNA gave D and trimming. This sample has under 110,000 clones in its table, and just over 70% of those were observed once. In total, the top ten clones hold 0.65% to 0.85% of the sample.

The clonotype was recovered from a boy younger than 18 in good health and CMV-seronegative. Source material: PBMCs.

Here is the DNA: TGTGCCAGCTCACCACCGGGACTAGGCGGCACAGATACGCAGTATTTT. Its translation is CASSPPGLGGTDTQYF. The chain links TRBV18 with TRBJ2-3; TRBD2 fits 8 bases in the junction. Taken from the germline V gene, the CDR1 and CDR2 loops are KGHSH and LQKENI. The CDR3 runs 16 amino acids, cysteine and phenylalanine included. CDR3 DNA only is kept here, 48 bases in frame from base 1. The germline V end is reduced by 0 bases and the J end by 1 base; junction bases left unmatched: 3.